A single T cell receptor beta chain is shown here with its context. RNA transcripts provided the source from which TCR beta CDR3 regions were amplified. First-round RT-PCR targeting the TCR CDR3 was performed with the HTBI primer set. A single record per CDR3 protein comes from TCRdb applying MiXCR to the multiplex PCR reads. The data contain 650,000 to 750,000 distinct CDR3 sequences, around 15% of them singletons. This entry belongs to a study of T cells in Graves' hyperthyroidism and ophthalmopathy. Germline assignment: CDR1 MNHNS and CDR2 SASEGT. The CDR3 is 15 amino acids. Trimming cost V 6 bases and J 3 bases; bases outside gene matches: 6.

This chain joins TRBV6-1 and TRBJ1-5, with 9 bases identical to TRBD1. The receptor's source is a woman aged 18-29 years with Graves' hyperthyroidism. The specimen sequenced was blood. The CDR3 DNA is TGTGCCAGCAGCCGCGACAGGGGGGACAATCAGCCCCAGCATTTT. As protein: CASSRDRGDNQPQHF.